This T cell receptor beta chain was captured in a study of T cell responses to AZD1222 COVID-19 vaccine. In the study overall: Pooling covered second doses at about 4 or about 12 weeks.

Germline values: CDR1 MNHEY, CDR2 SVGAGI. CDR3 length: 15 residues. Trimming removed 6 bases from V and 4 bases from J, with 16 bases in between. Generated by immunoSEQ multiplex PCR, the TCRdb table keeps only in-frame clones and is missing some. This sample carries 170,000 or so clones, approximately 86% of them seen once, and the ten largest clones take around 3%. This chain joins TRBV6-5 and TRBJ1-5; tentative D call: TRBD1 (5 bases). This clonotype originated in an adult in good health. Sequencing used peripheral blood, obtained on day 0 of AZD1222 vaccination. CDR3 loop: CASSGAPGTNQPQHF. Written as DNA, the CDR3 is TGTGCCAGCAGCGGGGCCCCCGGAACGAATCAGCCCCAGCATTTT.